The T cell receptor (beta chain) under discussion was sequenced for a study of cytomegalovirus exposure and HLA in healthy donors. Study-level results: The study reported that TCR beta sequences accurately predicted HLA-A and HLA-B alleles in most subjects. The investigators catalogued some 150 TCR beta chains as cytomegalovirus-associated.

Concerning this clone: Its antigen is currently unknown.

PCR amplification relied on 60 Vbeta primers (plus 13 Jbeta primers). Profiling relied on immunoSEQ multiplex PCR, and the TCRdb table lists in-frame clones only, not all of them. The sample has about 150,000 clones; approximately 71% are singletons. Trimming left V 7 bases short and J 6 bases short, with 16 bases between. Germline V lookup: CDR1 MNHEY, CDR2 SVGAGI. CDR3 size: 15 residues. Material: PBMCs. This chain uses TRBV6-5 with TRBJ1-6; no clear D gene. The receptor's source is a man younger than 45 in good health and CMV-seropositive. The CDR3 sequence: CASTFMSTGNSPLHF. DNA for the CDR3: TGTGCCAGCACGTTTATGAGCACCGGTAATTCACCCCTCCACTTT.